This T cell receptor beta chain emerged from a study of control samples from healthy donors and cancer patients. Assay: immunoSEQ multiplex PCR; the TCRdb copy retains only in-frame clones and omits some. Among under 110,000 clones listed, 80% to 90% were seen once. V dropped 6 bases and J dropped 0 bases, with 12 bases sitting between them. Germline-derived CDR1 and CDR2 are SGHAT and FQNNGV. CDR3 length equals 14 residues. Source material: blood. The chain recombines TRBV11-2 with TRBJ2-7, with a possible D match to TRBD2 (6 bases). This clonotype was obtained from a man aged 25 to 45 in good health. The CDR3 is CASRPGTHSYEQYF. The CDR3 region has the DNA TGTGCCAGCAGACCCGGGACTCACTCCTACGAGCAGTACTTC. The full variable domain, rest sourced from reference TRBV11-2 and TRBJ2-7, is EAGVAQSPRYKIIEKRQSVAFWCNPISGHATLYWYQQILGQGPKLLIQFQNNGVVDDSQLPKDRFSAERLKGVDSTLKIQPAKLEDSAVYLCASRPGTHSYEQYFGPGTRLTVT.